Each of the 6 T cell receptor beta chains below was sequenced from the same sample in a study of beta chain features in type 1 diabetes. All of the isolated RNA was reverse transcribed, so expressed TCRB transcripts were sequenced. This table comes from immunoSEQ multiplex PCR, and its TCRdb copy is limited to in-frame clones, with some not included. Counted here are 300,000 to 350,000 clones, under 8.5% occurring once; the ten biggest clones make up 0.44%. What was sequenced was central memory CD4+ T cells from blood. All receptors come from a woman under 30 in good health.

The V gene is TRBV28, the J gene TRBJ2-5; no firm D call. Trimming removed 8 bases at V and 4 bases at J, with 17 bases between. The length of the CDR3 is 14 residues. Germline values: CDR1 MDHEN, CDR2 SYDVKM. CDR3 in DNA: TGTGCCAGCGGTCGGCGGCGGCCCAGAGAGACCCAGTACTTC. Translation gives CASGRRRPRETQYF.

The V call is TRBV2, the J call TRBJ1-5; 7 bases match TRBD1. The CDR3 is made up of 13 amino acids. The junction had 9 bases not matched to a gene; V was cut back by 5 bases and J by 11 bases. The germline CDR1 and CDR2 sequences are SNHLY and FYNNEI. The CDR3 coding sequence is TGTGCCAGCAGTTCACAGGGGATGGGGGCCCAGCATTTT. It codes for CASSSQGMGAQHF.

This clone was seen a handful of times. This chain connects TRBV5-4 to TRBJ2-3, with D perhaps TRBD2 (5 bases). Trimming stripped 6 bases from V and 0 bases from J, with 8 bases between. The CDR3 spans 13 residues. Germline V lookup: CDR1 SGHNT, CDR2 YYREEE (reference sequence). CDR3 sequence reads: CASKTKSTDTQYF. The CDR3, as DNA: TGTGCCAGCAAGACTAAAAGCACAGATACGCAGTATTTT.

V usage is TRBV5-1 and J usage is TRBJ2-1; 7 bases line up with TRBD2. Germline assignment: CDR1 SGHRS and CDR2 YFSETQ. V dropped 6 bases and J dropped 9; count of bases not matched to a gene: 9. This CDR3 spans 13 amino acids. This CDR3 is CASKREGSGEQFF. Written as DNA, the CDR3 is TGCGCCAGCAAGCGGGAAGGGTCCGGTGAGCAGTTCTTC.

This clone has more than one count but fewer than ten. This chain links TRBV7-9 with TRBJ2-4, with TRBD2 as a possible D gene (5 bases). The V gene lost 5 bases and the J gene lost 4 bases, with 12 bases spanning the gap. This CDR3 spans 14 amino acids. In germline, CDR1 is SEHNR, CDR2 FQNEAQ (reference sequence). The CDR3 region has the DNA TGTGCCAGCAGCGGGCGTGGAGGAAAAAACATTCAGTACTTC. Its protein product is CASSGRGGKNIQYF.

This clone was seen more than once but under ten times. The chain couples TRBV5-4 to TRBJ2-7; 11 nucleotides align to TRBD2. The CDR3 has 15 residues. After removal of 1 base from V and 1 base from J, the junction contained 1 base not matched to a gene. Germline loops: CDR1 SGHNT, CDR2 YYREEE (reference sequence). This CDR3 is CASSLRLAGSYEQYF. For the CDR3, the DNA is TGTGCCAGCAGCTTGCGACTAGCGGGATCCTACGAGCAGTACTTC.